This TCR beta chain was recorded in a study of blood T cell repertoires in COVID-19. The wider study: Spain, Italy and the United States supplied samples that represented acute and convalescent COVID-19. Sources were T cells, B-cell-depleted T cells, or PBMCs; the material itself was cDNA or gDNA.

Per the study methods: Reference gene primers were amplified, and this amplification served to estimate nucleated cell counts. Profiling relied on immunoSEQ multiplex PCR, and the TCRdb table lists in-frame clones only, not all of them. That table gives V, J and clone size, and the DNA gave D and trimming. The sample holds 150,000 to 200,000 clones, about nine tenths seen once. Source material: peripheral blood. The origin of this receptor is a man aged 55 to 69 with active or convalescent COVID-19.

For the CDR3, the DNA is TGCAGCCCGGGGGGGGTAGCGGGAGCCAATGAGCAGTTCTTC. Its protein product is CSPGGVAGANEQFF. The gene calls are TRBV29-1 and TRBJ2-1; 9 bases line up with TRBD2. J gave up 6 bases and V 8 bases, and 11 bases lay outside the gene matches. From germline, CDR1 is SQVTM and CDR2 ANQGSEA. The CDR3 spans 14 residues.